These 31 T cell receptor beta chains were all obtained from the same sample, sequenced in a study of regulatory T cells in long-lasting Graves disease (dated by TCRdb to the early 2020s). Library method: multiplex PCR. These reads were obtained on an Illumina HiSeq 4000. To build TCR beta libraries, CDR3 regions were amplified by Arm-PCR using iRepertoire HTBI primers. TCRdb trimmed public reads at Q25 via fastp, called clones via MiXCR and kept in-frame beta chains. Merged by CDR3 protein, the rows form single entries marked with the most common genes and DNA. The sample data list 400,000 to 500,000 distinct CDR3 sequences, and roughly 21% of these were observed just once. The ten largest clones represent approximately 15% of the sample. Sample time point, as interpreted from the label and publication: persistent/refractory GD, antithyroid drugs over 5 years with positive TRAb. For both TCR sequencing and RNA sequencing, RNA was extracted from PBMCs in TRIzol.

The sequencing here drew on peripheral blood mononuclear cells (PBMCs), taken when the disease was refractory, from a patient treated with antithyroid drugs. Receptors were obtained from a female donor with Graves disease.

The chain couples TRBV6-2 or TRBV6-3 to TRBJ1-1; no clear D. CDR3 length: 12 amino acids. Per germline, CDR1 MNHEY and CDR2 SVGEGT. V was cut by 2 bases and J by 2 bases, with 3 bases left in between. The CDR3 DNA is TGTGCCAGCAGTTACCTCAACACTGAAGCTTTCTTT. It specifies CASSYLNTEAFF.

This clonotype occurred a few times. This chain joins TRBV25-1 and TRBJ1-2; 7 bases are shared with TRBD1. J gave up 6 bases and V 1 base, and 5 bases lay outside the gene matches. The V gene's germline CDR1 is MGHDK and CDR2 SYGVNS. CDR3 length: 14 amino acids. The CDR3 loop is CASSESDREHGYTF. The CDR3 DNA reads TGTGCCAGCAGTGAATCAGACAGGGAACATGGCTACACCTTC.

This clonotype was recorded at least ten times. The genes are TRBV11-2 and TRBJ2-1; 11 nucleotides align to TRBD2. The CDR3 extends over 16 amino acids. In germline, CDR1 is SGHAT, CDR2 FQNNGV. V was pared by 5 bases and J by 8 bases, with 11 bases of the junction left unmatched. CDR3 coding DNA: TGTGCCAGCAGCAGGGTGACTAGCGGGATTAGGGATGAGCAGTTCTTC. It specifies CASSRVTSGIRDEQFF.

The sample holds many counts of this clonotype. This chain uses TRBV29-1 with TRBJ2-5; D gene ambiguous. V was pared by 6 bases and J by 4 bases, with 9 bases between. Germline CDR1 is SQVTM and CDR2 is ANQGSEA. The length of the CDR3 is 11 residues. The DNA of the CDR3 is TGCAGCGTGAAAGTAGGAGAGACCCAGTACTTC. Encoded protein: CSVKVGETQYF.

This clonotype was counted many times. The J gene is TRBJ2-5, the V gene TRBV7-2; 9 bases agree with TRBD2. The length of the CDR3 is 15 residues. CDR1 and CDR2 from the germline V gene are SGHTA and FQGNSA. Trimming removed 4 bases from V and 2 bases from J; junction bases left unmatched: 5. In nucleotides, the CDR3 is TGTGCCAGCAGCTCCAGGACTAGCGTACAAGAGACCCAGTACTTC. Translation: CASSSRTSVQETQYF.

The chain combines TRBV19 with TRBJ1-4; D ambiguous. The V gene lost 5 bases and the J gene lost 0 bases, with 13 bases spanning the gap. The V gene's germline CDR1 is LNHDA and CDR2 SQIVND (reference sequence). The CDR3 is 16 residues long. The CDR3 coding sequence is TGTGCCAGTAGTCCGGTGACCCAAGCAACTAATGAAAAACTGTTTTTT. The encoded protein is CASSPVTQATNEKLFF.

This chain links TRBV5-1 with TRBJ1-2, with D perhaps TRBD1 (5 bases). Trimming cost V 0 bases and J 7 bases, with 13 bases left between them. CDR1 and CDR2 from the germline V gene are SGHRS and YFSETQ. The CDR3 loop spans 14 amino acids. CDR3 bases: TGCGCCAGCAGCTTGGAGGCAGGGACGCGTGGCTACACCTTC. Translation gives CASSLEAGTRGYTF.

This chain joins TRBV4-1 and TRBJ2-7, with TRBD2 identical over 9 bases. V gave up 0 bases and J gave up 6 bases; unmatched junction bases: 6. The CDR3 length is 15 residues. Germline V CDR1 and CDR2: MGHRA, YSYEKL. In DNA, the CDR3 is TGCGCCAGCAGCCAAGAGGCGGGAGGGTTAAGCGAGCAGTACTTC. This encodes CASSQEAGGLSEQYF.

This clonotype was picked up a small number of times. This chain uses TRBV15 with TRBJ1-2, with D possibly TRBD1 on 6 matching bases. Germline V lookup: CDR1 LNHNV, CDR2 YYDKDF (reference sequence). The length of the CDR3 is 17 residues. Between the trimmed V and J ends, which lost 5 bases and 4 bases, there was a span of 23 bases. DNA of the CDR3: TGTGCCACCAGCGGCCAATCACCGGGACAAGGACCCTATGGCTACACCTTC. It codes for CATSGQSPGQGPYGYTF. The full variable domain, rest sourced from reference TRBV15 and TRBJ1-2, is DAMVIQNPRYQVTQFGKPVTLSCSQTLNHNVMYWYQQKSSQAPKLLFHYYDKDFNNEADTPDNFQSRRPNTSFCFLDIRSPGLGDTAMYLCATSGQSPGQGPYGYTFGSGTRLTVV.

This clonotype was seen a single time. One base away lies a much larger clone, so this may be a sequencing read error. The V call is TRBV3-1, the J call TRBJ2-2, with D possibly TRBD2 on 6 matching bases. Trimming took 4 bases from V and 4 from J, leaving 10 bases between them. The length of the CDR3 is 14 residues. Germline values: CDR1 LGHDT, CDR2 YNNKEL (reference sequence). The CDR3 is CASSLGTLTGELFF. Written as DNA, the CDR3 is TGTGCCAGCAGCCTAGGGACTCTCACCGGGGAGCTGTTTTTT.

This clonotype was recorded a few times. The genes are TRBV6-1 and TRBJ1-2, with 9 bases lining up with TRBD1. The CDR3 consists of 14 residues. V dropped 5 bases and J dropped 6; count of bases not matched to a gene: 7. Germline CDR1 and CDR2: MNHNS and SASEGT. DNA for the CDR3: TGTGCCAGCAGTAAACAGGGGGCAGAGAATGGCTACACCTTC. This encodes CASSKQGAENGYTF.

This clonotype appeared many times. The gene calls are TRBV20-1 and TRBJ1-1; 7 positions agree with TRBD1. CDR3 length: 15 residues. CDR1 and CDR2 from the germline V gene are DFQATT and SNEGSKA (reference sequence). V was pared by 3 bases and J by 5 bases, with 12 bases of the junction left unmatched. CDR3 sequence (DNA): TGCAGTGCTAGGAGTCCGACAGGGAAGAGGACTGAAGCTTTCTTT. Amino acids: CSARSPTGKRTEAFF.

Many counts were recorded for this clonotype. This rearrangement joins TRBV28 to TRBJ2-7, with 9 bases matching TRBD1. Trimming cost V 2 bases and J 0 bases; bases outside gene matches: 2. The CDR3 is made up of 15 amino acids. CDR1 and CDR2 from the germline V gene are MDHEN and SYDVKM. CDR3 sequence: CASSLLGQGSYEQYF. DNA of the CDR3: TGTGCCAGCAGTTTACTGGGACAGGGCTCCTACGAGCAGTACTTC.

This clonotype has just a few counts. The chain couples TRBV10-3 to TRBJ2-2; TRBD1 matches at 9 bases. This CDR3 is built from 17 residues. Per germline, CDR1 ENHRY and CDR2 SYGVKD. Losses at the gene ends were 3 bases for V and 3 bases for J; bases not matched to a gene: 8. This chain's CDR3 is CAISEPGGTGHTGELFF. The CDR3 DNA follows: TGTGCCATCAGTGAACCCGGGGGGACAGGGCACACCGGGGAGCTGTTTTTT.

This clonotype was found many times. The chain uses TRBV5-8 and TRBJ2-7; D is perhaps TRBD1 (6 bases). Trimming shortened V by 4 bases and J by 3 bases, and 17 bases separated the two germline ends. The CDR3 runs to 15 residues. Germline CDR1 SGHTS, CDR2 YDEGEE. CDR3 residues: CASSRSGTRVYEQYF. As DNA, the CDR3 is TGTGCCAGCAGCAGATCTGGGACACGCGTCTACGAGCAGTACTTC.

In regard to this clonotype: The conserved final phenylalanine or tryptophan is absent from the CDR3, which likely points to a read error. The chain recombines TRBV7-9 with TRBJ1-1; no definite D call. The CDR3 is 13 residues long. CDR1 SEHNR and CDR2 FQNEAQ come from the germline V gene (reference sequence). Trimming cost V 1 base and J 1 base, with 4 bases left between them. In nucleotides, the CDR3 is TGTGCCAGCAGCTTAGTACAGAACACTGAAGCTTTCATT. Translated: CASSLVQNTEAFI.

This clonotype was picked up many times. The chain recombines TRBV7-2 with TRBJ2-7, with D hard to call. The germline V gene encodes CDR1 SGHTA and CDR2 FQGNSA. The CDR3 runs 14 residues. V lost 4 bases and J lost 3, with 13 bases in between. CDR3 sequence reads: CASSYLLASYEQYF. In DNA form, the CDR3 reads TGTGCCAGCAGCTACCTATTGGCCAGCTACGAGCAGTACTTC.

This clonotype was picked up a small number of times. Sequence at one end of the junction differs from germline and may be a read error. CDR3 DNA sequence: TGTGCCAGCAGCTCAGTGCAACGGAAATCAGGACCTAGCTACAATGAGCAGTTCTTC. Amino acid sequence: CASSSVQRKSGPSYNEQFF. The chain has TRBV5-1 and TRBJ2-1; D is ambiguous. The germline CDR1 and CDR2 sequences are SGHRS and YFSETQ. The length of the CDR3 is 19 residues.

This clonotype came up many times. V usage is TRBV11-2 and J usage is TRBJ2-1, with 15 bases that match TRBD2. Germline CDR1 reads SGHAT; CDR2 reads FQNNGV. Losses at the gene ends were 4 bases for V and 4 bases for J; bases not matched to a gene: 2. The CDR3 is 16 residues long. CDR3 nucleotides: TGTGCCAGCAGCTCAGGACTAGCGGGAGGGTACAATGAGCAGTTCTTC. It yields the protein CASSSGLAGGYNEQFF.

This clonotype appeared many times. The CDR3 region is CASSLVKNPGANYGYTF. The CDR3 region has the DNA TGTGCCAGCAGTTTGGTCAAAAATCCGGGGGCTAACTATGGCTACACCTTC. The chain joins TRBV28 to TRBJ1-2; D possibly corresponds to TRBD1 (5 bases). V was trimmed by 3 bases and J by 0 bases, leaving 17 bases between them. This CDR3 contains 17 residues. Germline CDR1 is MDHEN and CDR2 is SYDVKM.

This clonotype was seen a few times. V gene TRBV9 combines with J gene TRBJ1-1; 12 nucleotides line up with TRBD1. Trimming took 0 bases from V and 5 from J; bases not matched to a gene: 2. Germline V CDR1 and CDR2: SGDLS, YYNGEE. The CDR3 covers 15 residues. This CDR3 is CASSVGDRGLTEAFF. The CDR3 region has the DNA TGTGCCAGCAGCGTAGGGGACAGGGGGCTTACTGAAGCTTTCTTT.

This clonotype was detected a few times. The chain combines TRBV19 with TRBJ1-5, with D possibly being TRBD1 (5 bases). V gave up 5 bases and J gave up 6 bases, with 11 bases separating them. This CDR3 contains 13 residues. Germline V gives CDR1 LNHDA, CDR2 SQIVND (reference sequence). The CDR3 coding sequence is TGTGCCAGTAGTTCGTCAGGGTTTCAGCCCCAGCATTTT. As protein: CASSSSGFQPQHF.

This clonotype was counted between two and nine times. The chain combines TRBV19 with TRBJ2-7; weak D call: TRBD2 (6 bases). With 6 bases removed from V and 1 base from J, the gap between germline ends came to 16 bases. Per germline, CDR1 LNHDA and CDR2 SQIVND (reference sequence). This CDR3 has 15 residues. The DNA for the CDR3 is TGTGCCAGTAGCAGCTGGGACTCCCTATCCTACGAGCAGTACTTC. Protein product: CASSSWDSLSYEQYF.

This clonotype came up many times. The chain couples TRBV28 to TRBJ2-2; D is undetermined. V was shortened by 4 bases and J by 8 bases, with 8 bases between the two germline ends. Per the germline V gene, CDR1 is MDHEN and CDR2 is SYDVKM. The CDR3 length is 12 residues. The CDR3 spells CASSSLRGELFF. CDR3 in DNA: TGTGCCAGCAGTTCCCTCAGGGGGGAGCTGTTTTTT.

This clonotype was recorded many times. V and J are TRBV19 and TRBJ2-7, with D tentatively TRBD1 or TRBD2 (5 bases each). The length of the CDR3 is 15 residues. The germline V and J ends were trimmed by 3 bases and 2 bases, with 14 bases remaining between them. From germline, CDR1 is LNHDA and CDR2 SQIVND (reference sequence). Here the CDR3 DNA reads TGTGCCAGTAGTATCGGGGCGACGGTCGCCTACGAGCAGTACTTC. Amino acids: CASSIGATVAYEQYF.

The rearrangement links TRBV20-1 to TRBJ2-2, with TRBD2 matching over 7 bases. Trimming cost V 0 bases and J 0 bases; bases outside gene matches: 10. CDR3 length equals 18 residues. Germline lookup yields CDR1 DFQATT and CDR2 SNEGSKA (reference sequence). This chain's CDR3 is CSARDLEGEGTNTGELFF. The CDR3 DNA reads as TGCAGTGCTAGAGATTTGGAAGGGGAGGGAACGAACACCGGGGAGCTGTTTTTT.

This CDR3 is CASSWTGTTNEKLFF. As DNA, the CDR3 is TGTGCCAGCAGCTGGACGGGTACAACTAATGAAAAACTGTTTTTT. The V and J genes are TRBV5-8 and TRBJ1-4; D call uncertain. This CDR3 has 15 amino acids. The V end was cut by 3 bases, the J end by 0 bases, with 9 bases between. Germline CDR1 is SGHTS and CDR2 is YDEGEE.

This clonotype turned up a few times. This chain links TRBV5-6 with TRBJ2-2; D is perhaps TRBD2 (6 bases). Germline V CDR1 and CDR2: SGHDT, YYEEEE. This CDR3 spans 13 amino acids. The germline V and J ends were trimmed by 3 bases and 7 bases, with 10 bases remaining between them. This chain's CDR3 is CASSWRVNGELFF. CDR3 DNA sequence: TGTGCCAGCAGCTGGAGGGTGAACGGGGAGCTGTTTTTT.

This clonotype was observed at least ten times. The chain joins TRBV28 to TRBJ1-4; 7 bases are shared with TRBD1. Germline-derived CDR1 and CDR2 are MDHEN and SYDVKM. J gave up 5 bases and V 6 bases, and 12 bases lay outside the gene matches. This CDR3 is 16 amino acids long. The CDR3 is CASSTPRRGRNEKLFF. In nucleotides, the CDR3 is TGTGCCAGCAGCACGCCGCGGAGGGGGCGGAATGAAAAACTGTTTTTT.

This clonotype was seen many times. This chain links TRBV29-1 with TRBJ2-5; no definite D call. The CDR3 sequence is 12 residues long. V dropped 0 bases and J dropped 5 bases, with 7 bases sitting between them. Per germline, CDR1 SQVTM and CDR2 ANQGSEA. CDR3 sequence reads: CSVEDDIETQYF. The CDR3 nucleotides read TGCAGCGTTGAAGACGATATCGAGACCCAGTACTTC.

The V gene is TRBV7-2, the J gene TRBJ1-2; TRBD1 aligns across 8 bases. V dropped 1 base and J dropped 6; count of bases not matched to a gene: 10. This CDR3 has 16 residues. Per germline, CDR1 SGHTA and CDR2 FQGNSA. The CDR3 nucleotides read TGTGCCAGCAGCTTAGGGACAGGGAGATTCTACGATGGCTACACCTTC. Protein sequence: CASSLGTGRFYDGYTF.